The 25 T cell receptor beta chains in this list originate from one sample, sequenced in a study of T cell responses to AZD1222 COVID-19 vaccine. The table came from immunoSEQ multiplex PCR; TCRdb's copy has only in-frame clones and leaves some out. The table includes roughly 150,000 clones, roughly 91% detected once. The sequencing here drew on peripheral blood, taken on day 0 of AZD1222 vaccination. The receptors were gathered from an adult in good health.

CDR3 amino acids: CASSAYRAGRENIQYF. CDR3 in DNA: TGTGCCAGCAGTGCTTACAGGGCTGGGAGGGAAAACATTCAGTACTTC. The chain carries TRBV6-1 and TRBJ2-4; a possible D gene is TRBD2 (7 bases). The CDR3 totals 16 residues. Germline V CDR1 and CDR2: MNHNS, SASEGT. V was pared by 4 bases and J by 5 bases, with 18 bases between.

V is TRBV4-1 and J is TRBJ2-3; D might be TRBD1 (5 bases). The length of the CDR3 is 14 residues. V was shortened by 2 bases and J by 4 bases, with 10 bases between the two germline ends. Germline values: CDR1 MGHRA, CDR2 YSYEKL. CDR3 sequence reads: CASSQQGVPDTQYF. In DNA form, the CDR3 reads TGCGCCAGCAGCCAACAGGGCGTACCAGATACGCAGTATTTT.

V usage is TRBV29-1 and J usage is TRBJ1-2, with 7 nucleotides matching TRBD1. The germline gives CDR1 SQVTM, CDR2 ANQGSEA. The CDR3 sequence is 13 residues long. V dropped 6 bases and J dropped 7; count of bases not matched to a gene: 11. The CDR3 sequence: CSVVDRVHFGYTF. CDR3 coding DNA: TGCAGCGTCGTCGACAGGGTCCACTTTGGCTACACCTTC.

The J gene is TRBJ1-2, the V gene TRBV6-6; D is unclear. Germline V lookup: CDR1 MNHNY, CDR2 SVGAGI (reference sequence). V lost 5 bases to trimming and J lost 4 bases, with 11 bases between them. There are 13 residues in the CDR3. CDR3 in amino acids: CASSADGSYGYTF. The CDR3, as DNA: TGTGCCAGCAGTGCGGACGGTTCCTATGGCTACACCTTC.

In DNA form, the CDR3 reads TGTGCCAGCAGCTTTGCCCAGGGGGCAGGTTCACCCCTCCACTTT. Amino acid sequence: CASSFAQGAGSPLHF. The gene calls are TRBV6-5 and TRBJ1-6; TRBD1 matches at 8 bases. Per the germline V gene, CDR1 is MNHEY and CDR2 is SVGAGI. Trimming removed 6 bases from V and 9 bases from J; junction bases left unmatched: 10. This CDR3 comprises 15 residues.

The CDR3 region is CASSPQRTVGELFF. CDR3 sequence (DNA): TGTGCCAGCAGCCCGCAACGGACAGTCGGGGAGCTGTTTTTT. The rearrangement links TRBV11-2 to TRBJ2-2; TRBD1 might be the D (6 bases). CDR3 length equals 14 residues. CDR1 is SGHAT and CDR2 is FQNNGV in the germline V gene. V was pared by 5 bases and J by 7 bases, with 14 bases between.

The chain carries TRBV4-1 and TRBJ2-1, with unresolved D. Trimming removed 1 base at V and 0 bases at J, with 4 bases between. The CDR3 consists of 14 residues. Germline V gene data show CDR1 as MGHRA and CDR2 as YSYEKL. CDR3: CASSQAPSYNEQFF. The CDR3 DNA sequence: TGCGCCAGCAGCCAAGCGCCCTCCTACAATGAGCAGTTCTTC.

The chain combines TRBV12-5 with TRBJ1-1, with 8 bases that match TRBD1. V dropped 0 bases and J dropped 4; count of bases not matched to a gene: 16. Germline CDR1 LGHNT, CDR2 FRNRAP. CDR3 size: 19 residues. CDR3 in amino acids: CASGLVLGEDGQGRTEAFF. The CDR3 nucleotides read TGTGCTAGTGGTTTGGTATTGGGTGAAGACGGACAGGGACGCACTGAAGCTTTCTTT.

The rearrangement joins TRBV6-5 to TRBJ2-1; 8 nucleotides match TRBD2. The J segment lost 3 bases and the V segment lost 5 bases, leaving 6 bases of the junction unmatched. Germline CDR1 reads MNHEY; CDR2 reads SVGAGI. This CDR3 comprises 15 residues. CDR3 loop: CASSLGGASYNEQFF. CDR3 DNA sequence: TGTGCCAGCAGTCTCGGGGGGGCGAGCTACAATGAGCAGTTCTTC.

The CDR3 spells CASSPGQGAAYEQYF. The CDR3 region has the DNA TGTGCCAGCAGTCCAGGACAGGGGGCGGCCTACGAGCAGTACTTC. This chain uses TRBV9 with TRBJ2-7; TRBD1 agrees at 11 bases. The CDR3 covers 15 residues. The V segment lost 5 bases and the J segment 2 bases; nucleotides outside the gene matches: 6. Germline-derived CDR1 and CDR2 are SGDLS and YYNGEE.

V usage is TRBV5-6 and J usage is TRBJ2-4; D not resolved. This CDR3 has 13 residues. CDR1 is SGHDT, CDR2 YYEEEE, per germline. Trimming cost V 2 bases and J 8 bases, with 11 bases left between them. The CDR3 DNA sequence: TGTGCCAGCAGCTTACTTCCAAAGGACATTCAGTACTTC. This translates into CASSLLPKDIQYF.

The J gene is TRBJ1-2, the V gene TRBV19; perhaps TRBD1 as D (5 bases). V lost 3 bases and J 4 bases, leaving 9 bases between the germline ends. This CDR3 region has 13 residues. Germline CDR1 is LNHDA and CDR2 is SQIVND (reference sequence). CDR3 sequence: CASSIRGLYGYTF. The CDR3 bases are TGTGCCAGTAGTATCCGGGGCCTCTATGGCTACACCTTC. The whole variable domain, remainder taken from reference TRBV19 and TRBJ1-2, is DGGITQSPKYLFRKEGQNVTLSCEQNLNHDAMYWYRQDPGQGLRLIYYSQIVNDFQKGDIAEGYSVSREKKESFPLTVTSAQKNPTAFYLCASSIRGLYGYTFGSGTRLTVV.

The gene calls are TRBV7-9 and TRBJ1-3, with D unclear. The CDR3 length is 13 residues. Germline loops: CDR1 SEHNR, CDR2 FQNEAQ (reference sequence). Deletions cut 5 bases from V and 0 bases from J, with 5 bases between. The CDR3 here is CASSPRSGNTIYF. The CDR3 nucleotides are TGTGCCAGCAGCCCGCGCTCTGGAAACACCATATATTTT.

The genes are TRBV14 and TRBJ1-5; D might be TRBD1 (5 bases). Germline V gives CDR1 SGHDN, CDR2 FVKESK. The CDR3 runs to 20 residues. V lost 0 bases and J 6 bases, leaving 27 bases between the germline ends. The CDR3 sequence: CASSQDPQGPKRLRTQPQHF. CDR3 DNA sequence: TGTGCCAGCAGCCAAGACCCCCAGGGTCCTAAGCGCCTACGGACTCAGCCCCAGCATTTT.

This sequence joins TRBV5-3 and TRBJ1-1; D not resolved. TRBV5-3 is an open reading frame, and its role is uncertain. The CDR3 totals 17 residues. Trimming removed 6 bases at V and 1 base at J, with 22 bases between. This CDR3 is CARILARAGLRNTEAFF. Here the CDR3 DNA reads TGTGCCAGAATCCTGGCCCGCGCAGGCCTCCGGAACACTGAAGCTTTCTTT.

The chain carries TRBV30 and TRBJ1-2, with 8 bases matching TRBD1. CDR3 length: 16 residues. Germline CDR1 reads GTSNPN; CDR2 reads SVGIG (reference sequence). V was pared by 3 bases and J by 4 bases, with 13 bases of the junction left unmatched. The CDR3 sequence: CAWSLDRALVLYGYTF. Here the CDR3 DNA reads TGTGCCTGGAGCTTGGACAGGGCCCTGGTCCTCTATGGCTACACCTTC.

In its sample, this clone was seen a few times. The CDR3 region has the DNA TGTGCCTGGAGTGTGGCAGTTGATGGCTACACCTTC. The encoded protein is CAWSVAVDGYTF. The rearrangement links TRBV30 to TRBJ1-2, with D unresolved. The CDR3 has 12 amino acids. V was pared by 0 bases and J by 6 bases, with 8 bases between. Germline V gene data show CDR1 as GTSNPN and CDR2 as SVGIG (reference sequence). Filled out from reference TRBV30 and TRBJ1-2, the complete variable domain reads SQTIHQWPATLVQPVGSPLSLECTVEGTSNPNLYWYRQAAGRGLQLLFYSVGIGQISSEVPQNLSASRPQDRQFILSSKKLLLSDSGFYLCAWSVAVDGYTFGSGTRLTVV.

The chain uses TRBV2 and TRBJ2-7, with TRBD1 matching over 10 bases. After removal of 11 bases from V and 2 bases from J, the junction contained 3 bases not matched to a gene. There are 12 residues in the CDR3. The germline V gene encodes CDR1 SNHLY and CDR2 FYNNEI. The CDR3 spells CACGTGAYEQYF. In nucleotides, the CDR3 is TGTGCCTGCGGGACAGGGGCCTACGAGCAGTACTTC.

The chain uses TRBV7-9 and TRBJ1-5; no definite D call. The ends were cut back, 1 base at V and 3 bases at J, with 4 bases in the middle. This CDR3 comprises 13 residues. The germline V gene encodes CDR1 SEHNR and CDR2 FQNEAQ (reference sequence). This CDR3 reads CASSLGANQPQHF. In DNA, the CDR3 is TGTGCCAGCAGCTTAGGAGCCAATCAGCCCCAGCATTTT. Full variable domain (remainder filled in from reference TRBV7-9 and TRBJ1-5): DTGVSQNPRHKITKRGQNVTFRCDPISEHNRLYWYRQTLGQGPEFLTYFQNEAQLEKSRLLSDRFSAERPKGSFSTLEIQRTEQGDSAMYLCASSLGANQPQHFGDGTRLSIL.

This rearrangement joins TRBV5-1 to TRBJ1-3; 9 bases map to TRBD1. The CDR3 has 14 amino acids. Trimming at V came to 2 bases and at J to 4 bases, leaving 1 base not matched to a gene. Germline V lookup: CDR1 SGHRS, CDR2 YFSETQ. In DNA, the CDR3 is TGCGCCAGCAGCTTCACAGGGGGCGGAAACACCATATATTTT. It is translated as CASSFTGGGNTIYF.

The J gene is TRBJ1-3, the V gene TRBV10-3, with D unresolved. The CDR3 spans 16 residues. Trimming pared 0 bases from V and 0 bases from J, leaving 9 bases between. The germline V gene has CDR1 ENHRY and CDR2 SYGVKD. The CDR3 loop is CAISESVINSGNTIYF. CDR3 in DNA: TGTGCCATCAGTGAGTCGGTCATCAACTCTGGAAACACCATATATTTT.

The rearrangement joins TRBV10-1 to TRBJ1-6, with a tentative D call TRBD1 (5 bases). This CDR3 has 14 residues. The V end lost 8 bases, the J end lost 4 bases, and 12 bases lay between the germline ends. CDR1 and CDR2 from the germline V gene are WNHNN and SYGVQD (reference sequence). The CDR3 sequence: CASEDSLYNSPLHF. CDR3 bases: TGCGCCAGCGAAGACAGCCTATATAATTCACCCCTCCACTTT.

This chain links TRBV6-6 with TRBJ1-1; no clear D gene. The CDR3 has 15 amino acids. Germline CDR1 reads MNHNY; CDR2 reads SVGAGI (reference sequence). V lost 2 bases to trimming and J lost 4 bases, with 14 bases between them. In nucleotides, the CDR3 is TGTGCCAGCAGTTACCCGAACCCCTTGGGCACTGAAGCTTTCTTT. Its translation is CASSYPNPLGTEAFF.

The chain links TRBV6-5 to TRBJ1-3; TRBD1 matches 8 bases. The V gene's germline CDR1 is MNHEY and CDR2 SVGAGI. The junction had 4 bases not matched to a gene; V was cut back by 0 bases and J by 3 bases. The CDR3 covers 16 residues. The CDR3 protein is CASSYSNDRGGNTIYF. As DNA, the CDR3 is TGTGCCAGCAGTTACTCTAATGACAGGGGTGGAAACACCATATATTTT.

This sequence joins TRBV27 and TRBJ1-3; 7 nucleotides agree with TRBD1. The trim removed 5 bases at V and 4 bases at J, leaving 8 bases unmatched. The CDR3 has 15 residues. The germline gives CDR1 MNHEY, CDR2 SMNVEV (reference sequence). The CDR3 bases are TGTGCCAGCAGTCCGACGACAGGGATAGGAAACACCATATATTTT. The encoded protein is CASSPTTGIGNTIYF.